Here is one T cell receptor beta chain with its context. Its target is not known. This entry is derived from a study of T cells in Graves' hyperthyroidism and ophthalmopathy. Study-wide findings and caveats: Ophthalmopathy, as predicted by the model, came a median roughly 6.3 months after the prediction. Most expanded thyroid clonotypes above 0.001 recurred in blood. Separation of ophthalmopathy from stable hyperthyroidism was achieved by a 13 V-J model.

This CDR3 region has 17 residues. After removal of 5 bases from V and 5 bases from J, the junction contained 12 bases not matched to a gene. CDR1 and CDR2 from the germline V gene are SGHVS and FQNEAQ. Clinical symptoms, serum thyroxine, TRAb, thyroid ultrasound and orbital computed tomography established diagnosis. Amplified TCR beta CDR3 regions derived from RNA transcripts. First-round RT-PCR with HTBI primers amplified the TCR CDR3 region. TCRdb used MiXCR to reprocess the multiplex PCR reads, holding one entry per CDR3 protein. The table has hundreds of thousands of distinct CDR3 sequences, approximately 15% seen once.

V gene TRBV7-8 combines with J gene TRBJ2-1; 10 positions agree with TRBD2. The source of this sequence is a man aged 18 to 30 with Graves' ophthalmopathy. The sequenced sample was blood. CDR3 region: CASSRASGTSVDNEQFF. For the CDR3, the DNA is TGTGCCAGCAGCCGAGCCTCCGGGACTAGCGTAGACAATGAGCAGTTCTTC.